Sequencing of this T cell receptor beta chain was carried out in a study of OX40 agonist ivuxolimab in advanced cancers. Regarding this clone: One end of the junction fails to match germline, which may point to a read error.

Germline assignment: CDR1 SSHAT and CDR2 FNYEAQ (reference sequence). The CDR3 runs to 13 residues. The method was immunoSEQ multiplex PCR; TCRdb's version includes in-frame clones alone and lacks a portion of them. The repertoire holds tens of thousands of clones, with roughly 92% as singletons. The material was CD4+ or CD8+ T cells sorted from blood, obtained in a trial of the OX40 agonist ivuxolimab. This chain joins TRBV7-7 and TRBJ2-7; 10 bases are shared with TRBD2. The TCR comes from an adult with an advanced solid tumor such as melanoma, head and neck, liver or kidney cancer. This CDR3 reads CASSQLAGREQYF. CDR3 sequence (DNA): TGTGCTAGCAGCCAACTAGCGGGGCGCGAGCAGTACTTC. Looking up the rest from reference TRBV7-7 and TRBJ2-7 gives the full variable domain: GAGVSQSPRYKVTKRGQDVTLRCDPISSHATLYWYQQALGQGPEFLTYFNYEAQPDKSGLPSDRFSAERPEGSISTLTIQRTEQRDSAMYRCASSQLAGREQYFGPGTRLTVT.